These T cell receptor beta chains were read from a single sample in a study of blood T cells in healthy people across ages. One entry per CDR3 protein, called by TCRdb with MiXCR from the 5' RACE reads. The sample consists of approximately 350,000 distinct CDR3 sequences, about 52% of them appearing once. Source material: blood. The receptors shown here come from a man between 60 and 75 years old in good health. Both conserved end residues are part of each CDR3. Fields, in order: clone size, V gene, J gene, D gene, CDR3 DNA, CDR3 protein. The D gene is left open where the match is weak. Clone size is stated in some rows and not others, as once, few, many or a class when expanded.

>.|TRBV28|TRBJ2-6|.
TGTGCCAGCAGTTTCAGCTCCAAAGGGGACTCTGGGGCCAACGTCCTGACTTTC
CASSFSSKGDSGANVLTF
>.|TRBV27|TRBJ2-1|.
TGTGCCAGCAGTCCCCAAGGGGTTTATAGCTCCTACAATGAGCAGTTCTTC
CASSPQGVYSSYNEQFF
>.|TRBV6-5|TRBJ1-2|TRBD1
TGTGCCAGCAGTCCAACCCCCGGGACAGGGGGCGGCTACACCTTC
CASSPTPGTGGGYTF
>.|TRBV4-2|TRBJ1-4|.
TGTGCCAGCAGCCAAGAGCCAGGACAGAATGAAAAACTGTTTTTT
CASSQEPGQNEKLFF
>.|TRBV4-2|TRBJ2-5|.
TGTGCCAGCAGCCAAGATGGTCGGAAACAAGAGACCCAGTACTTC
CASSQDGRKQETQYF
>.|TRBV29-1|TRBJ2-1|TRBD2
TGCAGCGCCCGACTAGCGGGAGGGGGGGAGCAGTTCTTC
CSARLAGGGEQFF
>few|TRBV20-1|TRBJ2-7|.
TGCAGTGCTTCCGTAGGAGGGTACGAGCAGTACTTC
CSASVGGYEQYF
>.|TRBV7-2|TRBJ1-2|TRBD1
TGTGCCAGCAGCTCGGGACAGACCATAGCTAACTATGGCTACACCTTC
CASSSGQTIANYGYTF
>.|TRBV28|TRBJ2-7|.
TGTGCCAGCAGTTTTGTCTCCTCCTACGAGCAGTACTTC
CASSFVSSYEQYF
>few|TRBV6-5|TRBJ1-1|.
TGTGCCAGCAGTTCAGGGCCCCCGGGTACTGAAGCTTTCTTT
CASSSGPPGTEAFF
>few|TRBV5-1|TRBJ2-2|.
TGCGCCAGCAGCTTGGCCGGGGAGAACACCGGGGAGCTGTTTTTT
CASSLAGENTGELFF
>.|TRBV9|TRBJ2-5|TRBD2
TGTGCCAGCAGCGCAGTCGGGGGGAGCAAGACCCAGTACTTC
CASSAVGGSKTQYF
>.|TRBV5-1|TRBJ1-5|TRBD1
TGCGCCAGCAGCTTGGGGGGACAGGGGGACTCTCAGCCCCAGCATTTT
CASSLGGQGDSQPQHF
>.|TRBV6-1|TRBJ2-1|TRBD1
TGTGCCAGCAGGGGGACAGGGACTGAGCAGTTCTTC
CASRGTGTEQFF
>.|TRBV18|TRBJ2-3|TRBD2
TGTGCCAGCTACGCCTTAGCGGGAGCCAGCACAGATACGCAGTATTTT
CASYALAGASTDTQYF
>.|TRBV12-3/TRBV12-4|TRBJ2-4|.
TGTGCCAGCAGTGTGGGCAGGGGAAAACAGCAGTACTTC
CASSVGRGKQQYF
>many|TRBV4-2|TRBJ2-7|TRBD1
TGTGCCAGCAGCCAAGTGAGACAGGGACGCGACGAGCAGTACTTC
CASSQVRQGRDEQYF
>.|TRBV29-1|TRBJ1-1|.
TGCAGCGTTGAAGGGGAGGGGGAGTCCTCTGAAGCTTTCTTT
CSVEGEGESSEAFF
>.|TRBV12-3/TRBV12-4|TRBJ2-4|.
TGTGCCAGCAGTGCCGTAGGGCCCTCGAGGAACATTCAGTACTTC
CASSAVGPSRNIQYF
>once|TRBV2|TRBJ1-5|.
TGTGCCAGCAAGGGGGAGGTCCTTAGCAATCAGCCCCAGCATTTT
CASKGEVLSNQPQHF
>.|TRBV20-1|TRBJ2-1|.
TGCAGTGCTAGAAGTCTATTGGGGAGTGCGTACAATGAGCAGTTCTTC
CSARSLLGSAYNEQFF
>.|TRBV4-1|TRBJ2-1|.
TGCGCCAGCAGCCATCTCAGGGGAACCTACAATGAGCAGTTCTTC
CASSHLRGTYNEQFF
>.|TRBV30|TRBJ1-1|.
TGTGCCTGGAGTGTAAGCAGGACGAACACTGAAGCTTTCTTT
CAWSVSRTNTEAFF
>.|TRBV9|TRBJ1-2|TRBD1
TGTGCCAGCAGCGCGCCCCAAGGACAGGGAGATTATGGCTACACCTTC
CASSAPQGQGDYGYTF
>.|TRBV28|TRBJ2-7|.
TGTGCCAGCCCCCGAGGGATCAACGAGCAGTACTTC
CASPRGINEQYF
>many|TRBV21-1|TRBJ2-5|.
TGTGCCAGCAGCAACGAAGGACAGGGGGACATAGAGACCCAGTACTTC
CASSNEGQGDIETQYF
>.|TRBV24-1|TRBJ2-5|TRBD1
TGTGCCACCAGTGACCTCGGACAGGGGGCATTGATCGGGGAGACCCAGTACTTC
CATSDLGQGALIGETQYF
>few|TRBV20-1|TRBJ2-1|.
TGCAGTGCTAGAGATGGGGGACCCCACAATGAGCAGTTCTTC
CSARDGGPHNEQFF
>.|TRBV20-1|TRBJ1-3|.
TGCAGTGCTAGGTCCCAGGGGACGGGAAACACCATATATTTT
CSARSQGTGNTIYF
>.|TRBV18|TRBJ2-1|TRBD2
TGTGCCAGCTCAGTAGCGGGGGTCACCTACAATGAGCAGTTCTTC
CASSVAGVTYNEQFF
>few|TRBV6-1|TRBJ1-1|.
TGTGCCAGCAGAACCCGACAGCACACTGAGGCTTTCTTT
CASRTRQHTEAFF
>many|TRBV5-1|TRBJ2-1|.
TGCGCCAGCAGCTTGGCCGAAGGACGCCTATCCTACAATGAGCAGTTCTTC
CASSLAEGRLSYNEQFF
>.|TRBV7-2|TRBJ1-1|.
TGTGCCAGCAGCTTACAGAGTCACACTGAAGCTTTCTTT
CASSLQSHTEAFF
>few|TRBV7-8|TRBJ2-7|TRBD1
TGTGCCAGCAGCTCGGGACAGTTCAATGAGCAGTACTTC
CASSSGQFNEQYF
>.|TRBV6-5|TRBJ2-2|.
TGTGCCAGCAGTCGGGGATTGGGACAGAACACCGGGGAGCTGTTTTTT
CASSRGLGQNTGELFF
>many|TRBV12-3/TRBV12-4|TRBJ1-4|.
TGTGCCAGCAGTTTTCTCAGGGGCACCGCAACTAATGAAAAACTGTTTTTT
CASSFLRGTATNEKLFF
>few|TRBV6-5|TRBJ2-1|TRBD2
TGTGCCAGCAGGCAGGGACTAGCTACGAACTATGAGCAGTTCTTC
CASRQGLATNYEQFF
>.|TRBV4-3|TRBJ2-2|.
TGCGCCAGCAGCCAAGATCCCCCCGGGGAGCTGTTTTTT
CASSQDPPGELFF
>.|TRBV10-3|TRBJ2-2|.
TGTGCCATCAGTGAGAGGACAGGAGGGAGCCGGGACACCGGGGAGCTGTTTTTT
CAISERTGGSRDTGELFF
>.|TRBV20-1|TRBJ2-1|.
TGCAGTGCTAGACAGGTAGCGGCTAATGAGCAGTTCTTC
CSARQVAANEQFF
>many|TRBV9|TRBJ2-7|TRBD1
TGTGCCAGCAGCCCCCGAGCAGGGGGCGACGAGCAGTACTTC
CASSPRAGGDEQYF
>.|TRBV2|TRBJ2-3|TRBD2
TGTGCCAGCAGAAAAAGACTAGCGGGAGTACTAAGCACAGATACGCAGTATTTT
CASRKRLAGVLSTDTQYF
>.|TRBV15|TRBJ2-7|TRBD1
TGTGCCACCAGCAGAGAAGGTTGGACAGGGGTCTACGAGCAGTACTTC
CATSREGWTGVYEQYF
>.|TRBV6-2/TRBV6-3|TRBJ2-1|.
TGTGCCAGCAACTACGATCGGGGACACTCTTACAATGAGCAGTTCTTC
CASNYDRGHSYNEQFF
>.|TRBV5-1|TRBJ2-1|TRBD2
TGCGCCAGCAGCTTGCGGGCGGGAGTTTCTTATGAGCAGTTCTTC
CASSLRAGVSYEQFF
>many|TRBV24-1|TRBJ1-2|.
TGTGCCACCAGTGATCAGGGCCTAATCTATGGCTACACCTTC
CATSDQGLIYGYTF
>.|TRBV7-2|TRBJ1-5|.
TGTGCCAGCAGCCCTCCGGGGGTTCAGCCCCAGCATTTT
CASSPPGVQPQHF
>once|TRBV7-9|TRBJ1-2|.
TGTGCCAGCAGCCCCTCGGGGTCAGGATTCTATGGCTACACCTTC
CASSPSGSGFYGYTF
>.|TRBV18|TRBJ2-1|.
TGTGCCAGCTCACCATACGGGGACGGCGAGCAGTTCTTC
CASSPYGDGEQFF
>.|TRBV6-2/TRBV6-3|TRBJ1-2|.
TGTGCCAGCAGTTCCCCCGGTCGCGATCTATGGGGCTACACCTTC
CASSSPGRDLWGYTF
>.|TRBV28|TRBJ1-4|.
TGTGCCAGCAGTTCACCGCTTGGGGTAGCTAATGAAAAACTGTTTTTT
CASSSPLGVANEKLFF
>few|TRBV4-2|TRBJ1-4|.
TGTGCCAGCAGCCAAGGACTGACACCAACTAATGAAAAACTGTTTTTT
CASSQGLTPTNEKLFF
>.|TRBV7-3|TRBJ2-1|TRBD2
TGTGCCAGCAGCAAGACTAGCCAGAATGAGCAGTTCTTC
CASSKTSQNEQFF